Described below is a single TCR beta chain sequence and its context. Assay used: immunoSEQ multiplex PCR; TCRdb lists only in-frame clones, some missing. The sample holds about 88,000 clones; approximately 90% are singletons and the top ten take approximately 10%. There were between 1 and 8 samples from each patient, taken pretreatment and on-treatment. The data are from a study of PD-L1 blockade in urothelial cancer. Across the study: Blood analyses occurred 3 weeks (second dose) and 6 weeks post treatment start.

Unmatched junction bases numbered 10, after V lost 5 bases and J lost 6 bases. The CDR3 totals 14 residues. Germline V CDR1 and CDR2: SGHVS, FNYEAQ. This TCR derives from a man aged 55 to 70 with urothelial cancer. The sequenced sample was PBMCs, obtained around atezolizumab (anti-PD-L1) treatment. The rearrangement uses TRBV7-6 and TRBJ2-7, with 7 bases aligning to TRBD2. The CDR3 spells CASSAGLGAGEQYF. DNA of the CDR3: TGTGCCAGCAGCGCCGGACTAGGCGCGGGCGAGCAGTACTTC. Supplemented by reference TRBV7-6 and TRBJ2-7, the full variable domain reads GAGVSQSPRYKVTKRGQDVALRCDPISGHVSLYWYRQALGQGPEFLTYFNYEAQQDKSGLPNDRFSAERPEGSISTLTIQRTEQRDSAMYRCASSAGLGAGEQYFGPGTRLTVT.